The 20 T cell receptor beta chains given below trace back to one sample, sequenced in a study of Ad26.COV2.S vaccination and SARS-CoV-2 variants. This table comes from immunoSEQ multiplex PCR, and its TCRdb copy is limited to in-frame clones, with some not included. Of around 300,000 clones listed, 86% are singletons. Documented treatment: about 20 received Ad26.COV2.S at low or high dose, single or two shots; about 5 received placebo; per-sample allocation not given. Samples came from day 63 after the first vaccine or placebo injection. Specimen: peripheral blood, collected in a trial of Ad26.COV2.S vaccine versus placebo. These receptors were obtained from a person aged 18-60 years who received the Ad26.COV2.S COVID-19 vaccine or a placebo.

This rearrangement joins TRBV3-1 (or the pseudogene TRBV3-2) to TRBJ2-5; TRBD2 matches 8 bases. Germline loops: CDR1 LGHDT, CDR2 YNNKEL (reference sequence). With 4 bases clipped from V and 5 bases from J, the junction kept 3 bases outside the gene matches. The CDR3 sequence is 13 residues long. This chain's CDR3 is CASSPRLAETQYF. CDR3 nucleotides: TGTGCCAGCAGCCCCCGACTAGCGGAGACCCAGTACTTC.

The chain employs TRBV21-1 and TRBJ1-6. TRBV21-1 is deemed a pseudogene. This CDR3 is built from 13 residues. CDR3 sequence: CASRFNGTSPLHF. Written as DNA, the CDR3 is TGTGCCAGCAGATTCAACGGGACTTCACCCCTCCACTTT.

V usage is TRBV7-9 and J usage is TRBJ2-3, with D unresolved. The ends were cut back, 3 bases at V and 6 bases at J, with 13 bases in the middle. This CDR3 region has 14 residues. Germline loops: CDR1 SEHNR, CDR2 FQNEAQ (reference sequence). CDR3 in DNA: TGTGCCAGCAGCTTGCTAGGTTCAATCGATACGCAGTATTTT. Amino acids: CASSLLGSIDTQYF.

The chain joins TRBV5-1 to TRBJ2-7; 11 nucleotides align to TRBD1. The CDR3 extends over 17 amino acids. V lost 1 base and J lost 2; bases outside the gene matches: 8. From germline, CDR1 is SGHRS and CDR2 YFSETQ. The CDR3 reads CASSLTLTGQGAYEQYF. Written as DNA, the CDR3 is TGCGCCAGCAGCTTGACTTTAACGGGACAGGGGGCCTACGAGCAGTACTTC.

This clone was observed a handful of times. This chain uses TRBV30 with TRBJ1-3; D gene uncertain. Trimming pared 2 bases from V and 3 bases from J, leaving 11 bases between. Looked up from germline, CDR1 is GTSNPN and CDR2 is SVGIG (reference sequence). There are 14 residues in the CDR3. The CDR3 reads CAWSWSSGGNTIYF. In DNA, the CDR3 is TGTGCCTGGAGTTGGAGTTCTGGTGGAAACACCATATATTTT.

The J gene is TRBJ1-4, the V gene TRBV28, with a tentative D call TRBD1 (6 bases). The CDR3 has 14 amino acids. Germline CDR1 reads MDHEN; CDR2 reads SYDVKM. V was trimmed by 3 bases and J by 11 bases, leaving 16 bases between them. The DNA of the CDR3 is TGTGCCAGCAGTTTGGACCTCCAAGGGGGGAAACTGTTTTTT. It specifies CASSLDLQGGKLFF.

The V call is TRBV2, the J call TRBJ2-1; TRBD2 agrees at 8 bases. The length of the CDR3 is 14 residues. Trimming took 5 bases from V and 2 from J; bases not matched to a gene: 2. Germline-derived CDR1 and CDR2 are SNHLY and FYNNEI. The chain's CDR3 is CASSTSGTYNEQFF. As DNA, the CDR3 is TGTGCCAGCAGTACTAGCGGAACCTACAATGAGCAGTTCTTC.

This rearrangement joins TRBV6-5 to TRBJ1-6; 7 bases map to TRBD1. The CDR3 covers 16 residues. The V and J ends lost 0 bases and 9 bases, in that order; junction bases with no gene match: 8. Germline CDR1 reads MNHEY; CDR2 reads SVGAGI. The CDR3 bases are TGTGCCAGCAGTTACTCGCAAAGGGACAGTATTTCACCCCTCCACTTT. Translating it yields CASSYSQRDSISPLHF.

This sequence joins TRBV7-2 and TRBJ2-2, with TRBD2 identical over 7 bases. The CDR3 loop spans 16 amino acids. CDR1 is SGHTA, CDR2 FQGNSA, per germline. The V gene end was trimmed by 1 base and the J gene end by 0 bases; junction bases not matched to a gene: 2. CDR3 nucleotides: TGTGCCAGCAGCTTAGGCGGACTAGCGAACACCGGGGAGCTGTTTTTT. This codes for CASSLGGLANTGELFF. The complete variable domain, with remaining parts taken from reference TRBV7-2 and TRBJ2-2, reads GAGVSQSPSNKVTEKGKDVELRCDPISGHTALYWYRQSLGQGLEFLIYFQGNSAPDKSGLPSDRFSAERTGGSVSTLTIQRTQQEDSAVYLCASSLGGLANTGELFFGEGSRLTVL.

The chain has TRBV5-1 and TRBJ1-4; no reliable D call. The V gene's germline CDR1 is SGHRS and CDR2 YFSETQ. V shed 2 bases and J shed 8 bases, with 7 bases lying between them. This CDR3 has 12 amino acids. The CDR3 loop reads CASSFNGEKLFF. DNA for the CDR3: TGCGCCAGCAGCTTTAATGGCGAAAAACTGTTTTTT.

This rearrangement joins TRBV2 to TRBJ2-7; D not certain. The V end was cut by 4 bases, the J end by 6 bases, with 19 bases between. Germline V gives CDR1 SNHLY, CDR2 FYNNEI. The CDR3 covers 15 residues. CDR3 bases: TGTGCCAGCAGTGTTTCCCCCAATTTATTGACCGAGCAGTACTTC. Amino acids: CASSVSPNLLTEQYF.

This chain joins TRBV5-1 and TRBJ2-1; 10 positions match TRBD2. Germline lookup yields CDR1 SGHRS and CDR2 YFSETQ. CDR3 length equals 19 residues. J lost 5 bases, V lost 0 bases, and 14 bases had no gene match. The CDR3: CASSLVGFLAGGGDNEQFF. The CDR3 nucleotides read TGCGCCAGCAGCTTGGTGGGGTTTTTAGCGGGGGGAGGCGACAATGAGCAGTTCTTC.

This chain links TRBV28 with TRBJ1-2; 9 nucleotides agree with TRBD1. The V gene's germline CDR1 is MDHEN and CDR2 SYDVKM. V lost 6 bases to trimming and J lost 0 bases; unmatched junction nucleotides: 11. The CDR3 loop spans 17 amino acids. The CDR3 bases are TGTGCCAGCAGGGGAACAGGGGGCCTCTCTACTAACTATGGCTACACCTTC. Its translation is CASRGTGGLSTNYGYTF.

The V gene is TRBV11-2, the J gene TRBJ2-2, with D perhaps matching TRBD1 or TRBD2 (5 bases each). Germline values: CDR1 SGHAT, CDR2 FQNNGV. Trimming took 5 bases from V and 0 from J, leaving 10 bases between them. The CDR3 spans 15 residues. As DNA, the CDR3 is TGTGCCAGCAGCAATCGGGGCCCGAACACCGGGGAGCTGTTTTTT. As protein: CASSNRGPNTGELFF.

This chain uses TRBV7-9 with TRBJ2-3; D is unclear. The CDR3 runs to 11 residues. Germline CDR1 is SEHNR and CDR2 is FQNEAQ (reference sequence). V was pared by 4 bases and J by 7 bases, with 6 bases between. CDR3 amino acids: CASSSEHTQYF. For the CDR3, the DNA is TGTGCCAGCAGCTCCGAGCATACGCAGTATTTT. Using reference TRBV7-9 and TRBJ2-3 for the parts outside the CDR3, the full variable domain is DTGVSQNPRHKITKRGQNVTFRCDPISEHNRLYWYRQTLGQGPEFLTYFQNEAQLEKSRLLSDRFSAERPKGSFSTLEIQRTEQGDSAMYLCASSSEHTQYFGPGTRLTVL.

The chain employs TRBV28 and TRBJ1-5; D might be TRBD1 (6 bases). The germline V gene has CDR1 MDHEN and CDR2 SYDVKM. The CDR3 totals 14 residues. With 10 bases removed from V and 4 bases from J, the gap between germline ends came to 17 bases. For the CDR3, the DNA is TGTGCCACCGGTAACAGGGTAGTAAATCAGCCCCAGCATTTT. Translation: CATGNRVVNQPQHF.

This rearrangement joins TRBV27 to TRBJ2-1; D is perhaps TRBD1 or TRBD2 (5 bases each). CDR1 MNHEY and CDR2 SMNVEV come from the germline V gene (reference sequence). The CDR3 is made up of 15 amino acids. Between the trimmed V and J ends, which lost 6 bases and 1 base, there was a span of 13 bases. CDR3 nucleotides: TGTGCCAGCAGCCCCCGGGACGGATCCTACAATGAGCAGTTCTTC. This translates into CASSPRDGSYNEQFF.

There are a few counts of this clone. The same CDR3 also results from other DNA sequences found in this sample. This chain connects TRBV12-3 or TRBV12-4 to TRBJ1-2; a possible D gene is TRBD1 (5 bases). The CDR3 is made up of 13 amino acids. The V gene lost 1 base and the J gene lost 2 bases, with 5 bases spanning the gap. CDR3 sequence: CASSLGQNYGYTF. In nucleotides, the CDR3 is TGTGCCAGCAGTTTAGGACAGAACTATGGCTACACCTTC.

This sequence joins TRBV6-6 and TRBJ1-4; no clear D. With 1 base removed from V and 6 bases from J, the gap between germline ends came to 6 bases. Per the germline V gene, CDR1 is MNHNY and CDR2 is SVGAGI (reference sequence). The CDR3 is made up of 13 amino acids. Here the CDR3 reads CASSYLLDEKLFF. The CDR3 DNA sequence: TGTGCCAGCAGTTACTTGTTGGATGAAAAACTGTTTTTT.

V gene TRBV7-3 combines with J gene TRBJ2-2; possible D gene TRBD1, 6 bases. Trimming shortened V by 5 bases and J by 1 base, and 14 bases separated the two germline ends. The CDR3 is made up of 16 amino acids. Per germline, CDR1 SGHTA and CDR2 FQGTGA. As DNA, the CDR3 is TGTGCCAGCAGCCGACACAGGGCGCTGAACACCGGGGAGCTGTTTTTT. The encoded protein is CASSRHRALNTGELFF. The entire variable domain, with the rest obtained from reference TRBV7-3 and TRBJ2-2, is as follows: GAGVSQTPSNKVTEKGKYVELRCDPISGHTALYWYRQSLGQGPEFLIYFQGTGAADDSGLPNDRFFAVRPEGSVSTLKIQRTERGDSAVYLCASSRHRALNTGELFFGEGSRLTVL.